These T cell receptor beta chains were read from a single sample in a study of regulatory T cells in long-lasting Graves disease. TCRdb fed the multiplex PCR reads into MiXCR, producing one record per CDR3 protein. The repertoire holds approximately 290,000 distinct CDR3 sequences, with around 23% as singletons. Sequencing was performed on peripheral blood mononuclear cells (PBMCs), taken when the disease was refractory, from a patient treated with antithyroid drugs. These receptors originate from a female donor with Graves disease. The CDR3 runs from the conserved cysteine through the conserved F or W. The order of the fields is clone size, D gene, J gene, V gene, CDR3 DNA, CDR3 protein. D genes are given only for firm matches. Clone size is stated in some rows and not others, as once, few, many or a class when expanded.

many | TRBD1 | TRBJ1-5 | TRBV28 | TGTGCCAGCAGTTTGTGGGCACAGGGGGCCAATCAGCCCCAGCATTTT | CASSLWAQGANQPQHF
many | TRBD1 | TRBJ1-1 | TRBV3-1 | TGTGCCAGCACTAGGACAGGGGGGAACACTGAAGCTTTCTTT | CASTRTGGNTEAFF
. | TRBD2 | TRBJ2-1 | TRBV7-9 | TGTGCCAGCAGCTTGGGCGGGAGTCCCTACAATGAGCAGTTCTTC | CASSLGGSPYNEQFF
many | TRBD2 | TRBJ2-7 | TRBV28 | TGTGCCAGCAGTTTATTGGGCGGGAGACTCGAGCAGTACTTC | CASSLLGGRLEQYF
many | . | TRBJ2-5 | TRBV7-2 | TGTGCCAGCAGCCTCCCCCGGGGGACCCAGTACTTC | CASSLPRGTQYF
many | . | TRBJ1-2 | TRBV27 | TGTGCCAGCAGTGTCCAGAGCAACTATGGCTACACCTTC | CASSVQSNYGYTF
many | TRBD2 | TRBJ2-7 | TRBV6-1 | TGTGCCAGCAGCACGGGGCTAGCGGAAGGGATCCAGTACTTC | CASSTGLAEGIQYF
. | TRBD2 | TRBJ2-2 | TRBV20-1 | TGCAGTGCCAGAAGGACTAGCGGGCTCACCGGGGAGCTGTTTTTT | CSARRTSGLTGELFF
. | . | TRBJ1-4 | TRBV3-1 | TGTGCCAGCAGCCAAGACCTTACCAAACGAGGGGGGATAAGACCTGAAAAACTGTTTTTT | CASSQDLTKRGGIRPEKLFF
. | TRBD1 | TRBJ2-5 | TRBV19 | TGTGCCACCTCCCCGGGACAGGGACAAGAGACCCAGTACTTC | CATSPGQGQETQYF
. | . | TRBJ1-5 | TRBV6-1 | TGTGCCAGCCGGAATAGCAATCAGCCCCAGCATTTT | CASRNSNQPQHF
. | TRBD2 | TRBJ2-2 | TRBV15 | TGTGCCACCAGCAGAAGCACCGGGACAGGGACTAGCGGGAGGGGGAGGGAGCTGTTTTTT | CATSRSTGTGTSGRGRELFF
. | TRBD2 | TRBJ2-5 | TRBV29-1 | TGCAGCGTCTTACTAGCGCGGGTAGCGACCCAGTACTTC | CSVLLARVATQYF
many | . | TRBJ1-1 | TRBV27 | TGTGCCAGCAGCTATAATGAGGGAGGGGAAGCTTTCTTT | CASSYNEGGEAFF
. | . | TRBJ2-3 | TRBV28 | TGTGCCAGCAGTTTACGCCCCGGAGATACGCAGTATTTT | CASSLRPGDTQYF
few | . | TRBJ2-1 | TRBV11-2 | TGTGCCAGCAGCTTAGTTAGCAATGAGCAGTTCTTC | CASSLVSNEQFF
. | . | TRBJ1-1 | TRBV28 | TGTGCCAGCAGTTTACGGGGCGGGGGGGTCGGGAACACTGAAGCTTTCTTT | CASSLRGGGVGNTEAFF
few | . | TRBJ1-3 | TRBV29-1 | TGCAGCGTTGACGCTTGGGACACCATATATTTT | CSVDAWDTIYF
few | . | TRBJ1-5 | TRBV27 | TGTGCCAGCAGCTTGCTCGGCCGCAATCAGCCCCAGCATTTT | CASSLLGRNQPQHF
many | . | TRBJ2-5 | TRBV10-2 | TGCGCCAGCAGTGAGATCGTGGCGGGAGAGACCCAGTACTTC | CASSEIVAGETQYF
. | . | TRBJ2-1 | TRBV7-2 | TGTGCCAGCAGCTTAAGGGGGGATAGCTCCTACAATGAGCAGTTCTTC | CASSLRGDSSYNEQFF
few | TRBD2 | TRBJ2-7 | TRBV7-3 | TGTGCCAGCAGCCCGCTAGCGGGAAAGGAGACCTACGAGCAGTACTTC | CASSPLAGKETYEQYF
few | TRBD1 | TRBJ2-7 | TRBV7-9 | TGTGCCAGCAGCTCCAGGGACAGGGGACCCTACGAGCAGTACTTC | CASSSRDRGPYEQYF
. | . | TRBJ2-4 | TRBV7-9 | TGTGCCAGCAGCTTAGAGGGGAGAAGCATTCAGTACTTC | CASSLEGRSIQYF
. | TRBD1 | TRBJ1-4 | TRBV7-2 | TGTGCCAGCAGCCAACAGACAGGGGATAATGAAAAACTGTTTTTT | CASSQQTGDNEKLFF
few | TRBD1 | TRBJ1-5 | TRBV27 | TGTGCCAGCAGTGACAGGGAGAATCAGCCCCAGCATTTT | CASSDRENQPQHF
many | TRBD2 | TRBJ2-5 | TRBV6-2/TRBV6-3 | TGTGCCAGCAGTTACTCGAGGAGCGGGAGGACCCAGACCCAGTACTTC | CASSYSRSGRTQTQYF
many | TRBD1 | TRBJ2-2 | TRBV28 | TGTGCCAGCAGTAACCCGGGACAGGGCGGGGGGGAGCTGTTTTTT | CASSNPGQGGGELFF
many | . | TRBJ1-6 | TRBV28 | TGTGCCAGCAGTTTTGAGGTCTCACCCCTCCACTTT | CASSFEVSPLHF
many | TRBD1 | TRBJ2-2 | TRBV28 | TGTGCCAGCAGTTCAGGACAGGGGGCCGGGGAGCTGTTTTTT | CASSSGQGAGELFF
few | TRBD2 | TRBJ2-5 | TRBV9 | TGTGCCAGCAGCGGGGCCGGGACTAGCAGAGAGACCCAGTACTTC | CASSGAGTSRETQYF
few | . | TRBJ1-5 | TRBV7-8 | TGTGCCAGCAGCATCAAACTAAGTTCGCCCCAGCATTTT | CASSIKLSSPQHF
few | TRBD1 | TRBJ1-3 | TRBV10-3 | TGTGCCATCAGGTCCGCCGGGACAGGCTCTGGAAACACCATATATTTT | CAIRSAGTGSGNTIYF
many | . | TRBJ1-2 | TRBV2 | TGTGCCAGCAGTGAATGGGACAATTTAGGCTACACCTTC | CASSEWDNLGYTF
many | . | TRBJ2-6 | TRBV30 | TGTGCCTGGACGCAGGTCTCTGGGGCCAACGTCCTGACTTTC | CAWTQVSGANVLTF
many | . | TRBJ2-7 | TRBV11-1 | TGTGCCAGCAGTCCCCGACTAGGCCCATCCTACGAGCAGTACTTC | CASSPRLGPSYEQYF
. | . | TRBJ2-1 | TRBV7-9 | TGTGCCAGCAGCTTAATAAGGGGCGGCGAGCAGTTCTTC | CASSLIRGGEQFF
many | . | TRBJ2-5 | TRBV12-3/TRBV12-4 | TGTGCCAGCAGTTGGGACCGTCAGGAGACCCAGTACTTC | CASSWDRQETQYF
many | TRBD2 | TRBJ2-7 | TRBV28 | TGTGCCAGCCTAGCCCGTCTGCGGCTAGCGGGAGGCTCCTACGAGCAGTACTTC | CASLARLRLAGGSYEQYF
few | . | TRBJ1-5 | TRBV6-5 | TGTGCCAGCAGTTACAATCGGGGAGTTGATCAGCCCCAGCATTTT | CASSYNRGVDQPQHF
many | . | TRBJ1-1 | TRBV28 | TGTGCCAGCAGTTTACAGGGTAGTTACACTGAAGCTTTCTTT | CASSLQGSYTEAFF
. | TRBD2 | TRBJ2-1 | TRBV6-4 | TGTGCCAGCAGTGACGGGCTAGCGGGAGGGGTTTTCTACAATGAGCAGTTCTTC | CASSDGLAGGVFYNEQFF
. | TRBD2 | TRBJ2-7 | TRBV30 | TGTGCCTGGAGCCGGGGGGGGGAAGGAACCTACGAGCAGTACTTC | CAWSRGGEGTYEQYF
many | TRBD2 | TRBJ2-2 | TRBV27 | TGTGCCAGCAGCCTTTCCCTCCCCCTAGCGGGCACCGGGGAGCTGTTTTTT | CASSLSLPLAGTGELFF
. | . | TRBJ2-2 | TRBV15 | TGTGCCACCAGCACCCACTTGGACGGGGAGCTGTTTTTT | CATSTHLDGELFF
. | . | TRBJ1-5 | TRBV19 | TGTGCCAGTAGTATAGATCAAGTTCAGCCCCAGCATTTT | CASSIDQVQPQHF
. | TRBD2 | TRBJ2-2 | TRBV7-3 | TGTGCCAGCAGCCTCGGACTAGCGGGAGACGGGGAGCTGTTTTTT | CASSLGLAGDGELFF
. | TRBD1 | TRBJ2-2 | TRBV11-3 | TGTGCCAGCAGCGCGACAGGGGAGCTGAACACCGGGGAGCTGTTTTTT | CASSATGELNTGELFF
. | TRBD2 | TRBJ2-7 | TRBV29-1 | TGCAGCGCCCGGACTAGCGGGAGCCACGAGCAGTACTTC | CSARTSGSHEQYF
few | TRBD1 | TRBJ2-7 | TRBV27 | TGTGCCAGCAATGGCCGGGACAGGGTCGGGCAGTACTTC | CASNGRDRVGQYF
few | . | TRBJ1-2 | TRBV7-8 | TGTGCCAGCAGCTTAGAACCGGGCATCGTCTATGGCTACACCTTC | CASSLEPGIVYGYTF
few | . | TRBJ2-2 | TRBV4-3 | TGCGCCAGCAGCCGGGGGGTCCCGAACACCGGGGAGCTGTTTTTT | CASSRGVPNTGELFF
. | . | TRBJ2-3 | TRBV12-3/TRBV12-4 | TGTGCCAGCAGTTTACCGGGTTATACGCAGTATTTT | CASSLPGYTQYF
. | TRBD2 | TRBJ2-3 | TRBV20-1 | TGCAGTGCTGCCGATCCTGCTAGCGGGCCAACGACAGATACGCAGTATTTT | CSAADPASGPTTDTQYF
. | TRBD1 | TRBJ2-7 | TRBV28 | TGTGCCAGCAGTTGGCCGGGACAGGGGTTTAGCGAGCAGTACTTC | CASSWPGQGFSEQYF
many | . | TRBJ2-5 | TRBV2 | TGTGCCAGCAGCGTTCAGGGGTACCAAGAGACCCAGTACTTC | CASSVQGYQETQYF
. | . | TRBJ2-2 | TRBV19 | TGTGCCAGTACAAACAGGGAAAACACCGGGGAGCTGTTTTTT | CASTNRENTGELFF
many | TRBD2 | TRBJ2-7 | TRBV10-1 | TGCGCCAGCAGTGAGTCTATGGCTAGCGGGACCCACGAGCAGTACTTC | CASSESMASGTHEQYF
few | TRBD1 | TRBJ2-5 | TRBV29-1 | TGCAGCGGCCGGACAGGGGTGGAGACCCAGTACTTC | CSGRTGVETQYF